What follows are 17 T cell receptor beta chains derived from one specimen sequenced in a study of early T cells in non-severe SARS-CoV-2 infection. One entry per CDR3 protein, called by TCRdb with MiXCR from the 5' RACE reads. The sample lists approximately 28,000 distinct CDR3 sequences; 6% were seen once. The material sequenced was whole blood, taken at baseline. Every receptor here comes from an adult who was a healthcare worker with PCR-confirmed SARS-CoV-2 infection or an uninfected control (not recorded which).

The sample holds many counts of this clonotype. This chain links TRBV30 with TRBJ2-1; D is unclear. Between the trimmed V and J ends, which lost 2 bases and 6 bases, there was a span of 5 bases. Germline CDR1 reads GTSNPN; CDR2 reads SVGIG (reference sequence). The CDR3 is 11 residues long. In DNA form, the CDR3 reads TGTGCCTGGAGTTTCGGCAATGAGCAGTTCTTC. Translating gives CAWSFGNEQFF.

This clonotype appeared many times. CDR3: CASRQTNSGANVLTF. The CDR3 DNA reads TGTGCCAGCAGACAGACTAACTCTGGGGCCAACGTCCTGACTTTC. The chain uses TRBV7-9 and TRBJ2-6; weak D call: TRBD2 (5 bases). There are 15 residues in the CDR3. Germline lookup yields CDR1 SEHNR and CDR2 FQNEAQ (reference sequence). V dropped 6 bases and J dropped 0 bases, with 9 bases sitting between them.

This clonotype was detected many times. This chain joins TRBV6-2 or TRBV6-3 and TRBJ1-5; D possibly corresponds to TRBD1 (6 bases). CDR3 length equals 15 residues. The germline V gene encodes CDR1 MNHEY and CDR2 SVGEGT. V was trimmed by 6 bases and J by 1 base, leaving 13 bases between them. The CDR3 DNA follows: TGTGCCAGCAGGGACGGGGGCGCAAGCAATCAGCCCCAGCATTTT. Translating it yields CASRDGGASNQPQHF.

The sample holds many counts of this clonotype. The chain combines TRBV28 with TRBJ1-2; D perhaps matches TRBD1 (5 bases). This CDR3 is built from 15 residues. Deletions cut 6 bases from V and 4 bases from J, with 18 bases between. Germline lookup yields CDR1 MDHEN and CDR2 SYDVKM. CDR3 protein: CASSPDTRGSYGYTF. The CDR3 DNA follows: TGTGCCAGCAGCCCGGACACCCGAGGGAGCTATGGCTACACCTTC.

Only a few counts were recorded for this clonotype. This chain connects TRBV4-3 to TRBJ1-2; possibly TRBD1 for D (6 bases). Trimming cost V 0 bases and J 8 bases, with 16 bases left between them. The CDR3 covers 15 residues. Looked up from germline, CDR1 is LGHNA and CDR2 is YSLEER. The CDR3 sequence: CASSQDRRGGLGYTF. CDR3 DNA sequence: TGCGCCAGCAGCCAAGATCGCAGAGGGGGATTGGGCTACACCTTC.

This clonotype was seen a handful of times. The chain joins TRBV6-1 to TRBJ2-7; D gene uncertain. The V gene lost 4 bases and the J gene lost 2 bases, with 12 bases spanning the gap. Germline assignment: CDR1 MNHNS and CDR2 SASEGT. The CDR3 consists of 14 residues. The CDR3 loop reads CASSGVHPTYEQYF. The CDR3 region has the DNA TGTGCCAGCAGTGGAGTCCACCCAACCTACGAGCAGTACTTC.

This clonotype was detected ten times or more. CDR3 amino acids: CASSSSGSLDEQFF. The CDR3, as DNA: TGTGCCAGCAGCTCTAGCGGGAGCCTCGATGAGCAGTTCTTC. V is TRBV7-9 and J is TRBJ2-1, with TRBD2 identical over 10 bases. V lost 4 bases, J lost 8 bases, and 5 bases stayed unmatched. Per the germline V gene, CDR1 is SEHNR and CDR2 is FQNEAQ (reference sequence). The CDR3 has 14 amino acids.

This clonotype appeared many times. The V gene is TRBV10-3, the J gene TRBJ2-3, with 13 bases lining up with TRBD2. There are 16 residues in the CDR3. The V gene end was trimmed by 4 bases and the J gene end by 4 bases; junction bases not matched to a gene: 5. CDR1 is ENHRY, CDR2 SYGVKD, per germline. The chain's CDR3 is CAISAGLAGVPDTQYF. CDR3 DNA: TGTGCCATCAGTGCTGGACTAGCGGGAGTCCCAGATACGCAGTATTTT.

This clonotype was observed many times. The chain uses TRBV11-2 and TRBJ2-7; the D gene could be TRBD1 or TRBD2 (5 bases each). This CDR3 is 14 amino acids long. The ends were cut back, 5 bases at V and 1 base at J, with 12 bases in the middle. The germline gives CDR1 SGHAT, CDR2 FQNNGV. CDR3 region: CASSTWDGSYEQYF. CDR3 bases: TGTGCCAGCAGCACCTGGGACGGTTCCTACGAGCAGTACTTC.

This clonotype was detected ten times or more. The chain couples TRBV29-1 to TRBJ2-7; D may be TRBD2 (5 bases). V shed 6 bases and J shed 4 bases, with 10 bases lying between them. The CDR3 length is 11 residues. CDR1 is SQVTM and CDR2 is ANQGSEA in the germline V gene. This chain's CDR3 is CSVARGYEQYF. In nucleotides, the CDR3 is TGCAGCGTGGCCCGGGGTTACGAGCAGTACTTC.

The CDR3 is CAWSVHTFEQYF. CDR3 coding DNA: TGTGCCTGGAGTGTACATACGTTCGAGCAGTACTTC. The chain is built from TRBV30 and TRBJ2-7; D call uncertain. The V gene lost 0 bases and the J gene lost 6 bases, with 9 bases spanning the gap. This CDR3 spans 12 amino acids. The germline CDR1 and CDR2 sequences are GTSNPN and SVGIG (reference sequence).

In its sample, this clonotype was seen many times. The chain combines TRBV18 with TRBJ2-1; D not resolved. The CDR3 has 15 residues. Germline V gene lookup returns CDR1 KGHSH and CDR2 LQKENI. V was shortened by 3 bases and J by 2 bases, with 11 bases between the two germline ends. The CDR3 sequence: CASSPNKIPYNEQFF. The CDR3 DNA follows: TGTGCCAGCTCACCGAACAAGATTCCCTACAATGAGCAGTTCTTC. Full variable domain (remainder filled in from reference TRBV18 and TRBJ2-1): NAGVMQNPRHLVRRRGQEARLRCSPMKGHSHVYWYRQLPEEGLKFMVYLQKENIIDESGMPKERFSAEFPKEGPSILRIQQVVRGDSAAYFCASSPNKIPYNEQFFGPGTRLTVL.

By frequency in the sample, this clonotype is medium-sized. In nucleotides, the CDR3 is TGTGCCAGCAGCTTGGGCAGCGGGCCTTACAATGAGCAGTTCTTC. Its protein is CASSLGSGPYNEQFF. The chain is built from TRBV7-6 and TRBJ2-1, with a weak D call TRBD2 (6 bases). Germline V gene data show CDR1 as SGHVS and CDR2 as FNYEAQ. V was shortened by 3 bases and J by 4 bases, with 13 bases between the two germline ends. CDR3 length: 15 residues.

Many counts were recorded for this clonotype. The chain employs TRBV30 and TRBJ1-4, with D uncertain. The CDR3 runs to 15 residues. Trimming pared 4 bases from V and 4 bases from J, leaving 16 bases between. CDR1 GTSNPN and CDR2 SVGIG come from the germline V gene (reference sequence). The CDR3 spells CAWNLEARGNEKLFF. In DNA form, the CDR3 reads TGTGCCTGGAATCTGGAGGCGCGGGGTAATGAAAAACTGTTTTTT.

This clonotype appeared many times. This chain's CDR3 is CASIIPTASGSGEQYF. CDR3 nucleotide sequence: TGTGCCAGCATAATCCCGACGGCTAGCGGGAGCGGCGAGCAGTACTTC. The V gene is TRBV2, the J gene TRBJ2-7; TRBD2 agrees at 10 bases. With 7 bases clipped from V and 6 bases from J, the junction kept 15 bases outside the gene matches. CDR3 length: 16 residues. The germline V gene encodes CDR1 SNHLY and CDR2 FYNNEI. Based on the CDR3 plus reference TRBV2 and TRBJ2-7, the full variable domain is EPEVTQTPSHQVTQMGQEVILRCVPISNHLYFYWYRQILGQKVEFLVSFYNNEISEKSEIFDDQFSVERPDGSNFTLKIRSTKLEDSAMYFCASIIPTASGSGEQYFGPGTRLTVT.

This clonotype counts as medium-sized. The rearrangement uses TRBV20-1 and TRBJ1-3; D gene uncertain. V was pared by 5 bases and J by 0 bases, with 11 bases between. Germline CDR1 is DFQATT and CDR2 is SNEGSKA (reference sequence). This CDR3 region has 14 residues. In nucleotides, the CDR3 is TGCAGTGCTCTTGACGGGAACTCTGGAAACACCATATATTTT. Translating it yields CSALDGNSGNTIYF.

This clonotype was recorded many times. The rearrangement links TRBV29-1 to TRBJ1-5; D is undetermined. The CDR3 spans 12 residues. Germline CDR1 reads SQVTM; CDR2 reads ANQGSEA. V shed 5 bases and J shed 6 bases, with 11 bases lying between them. CDR3 in amino acids: CSVHTRRQPQHF. As DNA, the CDR3 is TGCAGCGTTCATACACGCCGTCAGCCCCAGCATTTT.